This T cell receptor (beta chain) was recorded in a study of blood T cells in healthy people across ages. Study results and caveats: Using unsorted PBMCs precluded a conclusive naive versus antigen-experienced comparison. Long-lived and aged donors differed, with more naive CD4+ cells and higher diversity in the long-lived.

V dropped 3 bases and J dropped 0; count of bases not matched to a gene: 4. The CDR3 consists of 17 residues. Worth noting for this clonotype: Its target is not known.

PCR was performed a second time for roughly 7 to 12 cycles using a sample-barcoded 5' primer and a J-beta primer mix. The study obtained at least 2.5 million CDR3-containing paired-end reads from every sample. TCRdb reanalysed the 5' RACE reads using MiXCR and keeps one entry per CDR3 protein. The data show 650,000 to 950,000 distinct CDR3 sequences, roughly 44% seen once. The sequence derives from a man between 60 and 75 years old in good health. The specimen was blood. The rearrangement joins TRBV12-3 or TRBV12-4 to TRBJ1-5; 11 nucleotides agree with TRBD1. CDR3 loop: CASSFGTGGYSNQPQHF. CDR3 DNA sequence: TGTGCCAGCAGTTTTGGGACAGGGGGGTATAGCAATCAGCCCCAGCATTTT.